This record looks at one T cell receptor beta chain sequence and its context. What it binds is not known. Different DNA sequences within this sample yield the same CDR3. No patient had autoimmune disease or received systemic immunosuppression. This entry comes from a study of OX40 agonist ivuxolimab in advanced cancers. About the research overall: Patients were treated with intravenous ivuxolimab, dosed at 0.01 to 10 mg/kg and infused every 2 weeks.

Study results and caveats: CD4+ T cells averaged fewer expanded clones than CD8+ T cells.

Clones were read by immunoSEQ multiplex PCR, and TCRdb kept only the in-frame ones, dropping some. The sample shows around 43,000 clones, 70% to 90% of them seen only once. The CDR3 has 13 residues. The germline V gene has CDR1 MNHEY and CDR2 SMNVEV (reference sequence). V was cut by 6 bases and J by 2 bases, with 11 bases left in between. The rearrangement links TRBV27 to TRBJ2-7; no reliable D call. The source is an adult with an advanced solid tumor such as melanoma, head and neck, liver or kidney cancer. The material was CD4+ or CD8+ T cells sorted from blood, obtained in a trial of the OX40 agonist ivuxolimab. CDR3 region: CASSVARTYEQYF. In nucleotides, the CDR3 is TGTGCCAGCAGCGTAGCACGAACCTACGAGCAGTACTTC.